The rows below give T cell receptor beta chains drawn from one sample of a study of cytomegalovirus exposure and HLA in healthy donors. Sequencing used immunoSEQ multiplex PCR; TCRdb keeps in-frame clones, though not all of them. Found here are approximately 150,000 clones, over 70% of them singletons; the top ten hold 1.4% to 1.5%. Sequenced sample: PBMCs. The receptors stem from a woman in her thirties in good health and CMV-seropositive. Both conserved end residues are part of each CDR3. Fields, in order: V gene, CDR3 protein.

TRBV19	CASSTRRGAAYSNQPQHF
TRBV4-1	CASSQGGSGTSSYNEQFF
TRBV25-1	CASSEPRGQVDAEQYF
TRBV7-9	CASSLDPGRKSEAFF
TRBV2	CASSETRDGGEF
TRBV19	CASSPYSGYSNQPQHF
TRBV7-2	CASSLLHEQYF
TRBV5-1	CASSSGVSTDTQYF
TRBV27	CASRAFGQGANTGELFF
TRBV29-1	CSVASGQGSQETQYF
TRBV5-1	CASSRKTGGIPNIYGYTF
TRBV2	CASRDRGNEQFF
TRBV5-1	CASSEGSGYEQYF
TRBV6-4	CASSVSGEDQPQHF
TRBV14	CASSQDFGQVGSF
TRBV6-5	CASSPYITDTQYF
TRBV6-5	CASRLQGSGNQPQHF
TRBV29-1	CSVVDLSQIPLEQYF